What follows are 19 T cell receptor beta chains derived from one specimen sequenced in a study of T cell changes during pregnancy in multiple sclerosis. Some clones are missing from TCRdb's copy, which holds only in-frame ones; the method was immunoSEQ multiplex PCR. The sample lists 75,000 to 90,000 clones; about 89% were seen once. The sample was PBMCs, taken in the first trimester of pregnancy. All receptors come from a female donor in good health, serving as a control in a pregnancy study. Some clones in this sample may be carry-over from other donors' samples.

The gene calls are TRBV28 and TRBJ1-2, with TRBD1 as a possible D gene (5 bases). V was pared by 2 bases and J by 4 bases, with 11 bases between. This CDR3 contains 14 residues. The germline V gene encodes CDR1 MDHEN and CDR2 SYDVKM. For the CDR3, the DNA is TGTGCCAGCAGTTTAGAACGGGGGATCTATGGCTACACCTTC. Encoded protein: CASSLERGIYGYTF.

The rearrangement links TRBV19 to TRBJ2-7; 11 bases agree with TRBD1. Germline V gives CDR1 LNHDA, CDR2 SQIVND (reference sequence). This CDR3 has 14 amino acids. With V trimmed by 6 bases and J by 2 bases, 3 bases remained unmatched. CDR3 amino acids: CASSRTGGPYEQYF. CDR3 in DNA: TGTGCCAGTAGCCGGACAGGGGGCCCCTACGAGCAGTACTTC.

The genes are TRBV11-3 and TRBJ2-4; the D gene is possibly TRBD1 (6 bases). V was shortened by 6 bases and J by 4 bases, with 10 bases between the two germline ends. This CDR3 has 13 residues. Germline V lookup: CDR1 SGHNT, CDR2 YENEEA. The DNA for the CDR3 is TGTGCCAGCAGTCCAAGGGGGAAAAACATTCAGTACTTC. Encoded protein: CASSPRGKNIQYF.

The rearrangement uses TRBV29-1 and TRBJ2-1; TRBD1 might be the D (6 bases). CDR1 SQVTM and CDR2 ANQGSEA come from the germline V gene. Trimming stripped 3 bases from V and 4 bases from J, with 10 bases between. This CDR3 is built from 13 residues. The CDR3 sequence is CSVEGAGYNEQFF. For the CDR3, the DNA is TGCAGCGTTGAGGGGGCCGGATACAATGAGCAGTTCTTC.

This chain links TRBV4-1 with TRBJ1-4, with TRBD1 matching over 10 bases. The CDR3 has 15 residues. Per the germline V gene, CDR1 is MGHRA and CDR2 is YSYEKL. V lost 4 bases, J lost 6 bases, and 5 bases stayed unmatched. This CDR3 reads CASSPDRGRDEKLFF. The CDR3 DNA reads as TGCGCCAGCAGCCCTGACAGGGGGCGGGATGAAAAACTGTTTTTT.

The CDR3 DNA reads as TGCAGCGCCCGGACTAGCGGTACCTACGAGCAGTACTTC. This codes for CSARTSGTYEQYF. The chain has TRBV29-1 and TRBJ2-7; 10 nucleotides line up with TRBD2. The CDR3 spans 13 residues. V shed 7 bases and J 2 bases; nucleotides not matched to a gene: 5. The germline V gene encodes CDR1 SQVTM and CDR2 ANQGSEA.

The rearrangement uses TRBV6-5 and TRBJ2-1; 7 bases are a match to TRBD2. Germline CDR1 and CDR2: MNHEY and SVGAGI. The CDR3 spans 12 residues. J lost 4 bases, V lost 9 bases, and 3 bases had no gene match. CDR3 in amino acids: CASGGGYNEQFF. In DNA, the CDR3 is TGTGCCAGTGGGGGGGGATACAATGAGCAGTTCTTC.

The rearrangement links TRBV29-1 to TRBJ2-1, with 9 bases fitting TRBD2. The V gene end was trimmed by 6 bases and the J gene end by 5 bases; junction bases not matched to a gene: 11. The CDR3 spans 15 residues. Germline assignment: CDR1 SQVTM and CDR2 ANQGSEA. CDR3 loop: CSVLGGLAGNNEQFF. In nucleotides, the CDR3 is TGCAGCGTCCTTGGGGGCCTAGCGGGAAACAATGAGCAGTTCTTC.

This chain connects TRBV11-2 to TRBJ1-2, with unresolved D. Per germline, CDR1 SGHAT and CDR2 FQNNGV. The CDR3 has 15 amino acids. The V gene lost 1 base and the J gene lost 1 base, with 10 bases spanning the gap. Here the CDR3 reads CASSLAATHNYGYTF. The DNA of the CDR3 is TGTGCCAGCAGCTTAGCCGCGACACATAACTATGGCTACACCTTC.

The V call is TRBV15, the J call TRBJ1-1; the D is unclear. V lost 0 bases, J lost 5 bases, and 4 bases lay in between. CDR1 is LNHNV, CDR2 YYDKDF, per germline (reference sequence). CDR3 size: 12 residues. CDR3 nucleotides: TGTGCCACCAGCAGAGATCCTACTGAAGCTTTCTTT. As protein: CATSRDPTEAFF. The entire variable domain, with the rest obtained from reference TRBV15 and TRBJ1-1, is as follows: DAMVIQNPRYQVTQFGKPVTLSCSQTLNHNVMYWYQQKSSQAPKLLFHYYDKDFNNEADTPDNFQSRRPNTSFCFLDIRSPGLGDTAMYLCATSRDPTEAFFGQGTRLTVV.

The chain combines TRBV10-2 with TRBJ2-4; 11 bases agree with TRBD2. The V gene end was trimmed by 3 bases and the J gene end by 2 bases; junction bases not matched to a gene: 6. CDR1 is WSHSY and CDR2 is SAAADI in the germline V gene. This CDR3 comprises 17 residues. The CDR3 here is CASSELASGRSKNIQYF. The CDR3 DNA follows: TGCGCCAGCAGTGAATTGGCTAGCGGGAGGTCCAAAAACATTCAGTACTTC.

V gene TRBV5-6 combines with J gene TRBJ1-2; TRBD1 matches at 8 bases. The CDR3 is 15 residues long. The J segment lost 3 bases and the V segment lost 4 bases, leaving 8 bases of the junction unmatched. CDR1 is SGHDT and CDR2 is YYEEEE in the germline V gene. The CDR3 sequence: CASSEKTGVDYGYTF. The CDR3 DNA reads TGTGCCAGCAGCGAGAAGACAGGGGTGGACTATGGCTACACCTTC.

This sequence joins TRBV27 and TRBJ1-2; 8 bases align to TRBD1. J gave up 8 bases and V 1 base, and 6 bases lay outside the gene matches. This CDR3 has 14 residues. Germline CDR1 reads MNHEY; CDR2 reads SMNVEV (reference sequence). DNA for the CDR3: TGTGCCAGCAGTTTATTCTCCAGGGGGCACGGCTACACCTTC. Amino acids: CASSLFSRGHGYTF.

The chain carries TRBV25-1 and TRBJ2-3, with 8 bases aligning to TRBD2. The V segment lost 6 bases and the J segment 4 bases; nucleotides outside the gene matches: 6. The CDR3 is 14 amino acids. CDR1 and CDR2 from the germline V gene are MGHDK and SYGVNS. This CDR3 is CASSGGREADTQYF. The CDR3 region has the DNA TGTGCCAGCAGCGGGGGGCGGGAGGCAGATACGCAGTATTTT.

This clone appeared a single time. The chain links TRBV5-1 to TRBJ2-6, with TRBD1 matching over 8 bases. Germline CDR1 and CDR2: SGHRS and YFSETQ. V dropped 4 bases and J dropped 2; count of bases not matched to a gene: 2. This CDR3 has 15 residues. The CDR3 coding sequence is TGCGCCAGCAGCATGGACAGGGCTGGGGCCAACGTCCTGACTTTC. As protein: CASSMDRAGANVLTF. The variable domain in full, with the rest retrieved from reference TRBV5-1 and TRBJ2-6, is KAGVTQTPRYLIKTRGQQVTLSCSPISGHRSVSWYQQTPGQGLQFLFEYFSETQRNKGNFPGRFSGRQFSNSRSEMNVSTLELGDSALYLCASSMDRAGANVLTFGAGSRLTVL.

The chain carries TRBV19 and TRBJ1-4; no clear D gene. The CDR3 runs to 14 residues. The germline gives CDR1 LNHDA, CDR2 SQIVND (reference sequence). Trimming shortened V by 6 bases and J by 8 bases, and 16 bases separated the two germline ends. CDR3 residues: CASSGRGFAEKLFF. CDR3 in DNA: TGTGCCAGTAGCGGTAGAGGATTTGCGGAAAAACTGTTTTTT.

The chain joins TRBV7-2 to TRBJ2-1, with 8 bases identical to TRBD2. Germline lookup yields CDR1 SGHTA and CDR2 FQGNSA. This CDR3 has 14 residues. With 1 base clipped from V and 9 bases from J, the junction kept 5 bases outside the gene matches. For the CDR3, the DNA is TGTGCCAGCAGCTTAGGGACTAGCTTCGGTGAGCAGTTCTTC. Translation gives CASSLGTSFGEQFF.

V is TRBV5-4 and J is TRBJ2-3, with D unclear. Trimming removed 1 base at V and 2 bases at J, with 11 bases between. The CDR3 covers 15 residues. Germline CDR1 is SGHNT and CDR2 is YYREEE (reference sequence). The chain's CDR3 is CASSLREVATDTQYF. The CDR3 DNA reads TGTGCCAGCAGCTTGCGCGAGGTTGCCACAGATACGCAGTATTTT.

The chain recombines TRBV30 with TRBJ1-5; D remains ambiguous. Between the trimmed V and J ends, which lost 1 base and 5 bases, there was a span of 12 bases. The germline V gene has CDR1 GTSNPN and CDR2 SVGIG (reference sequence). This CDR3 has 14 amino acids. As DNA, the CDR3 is TGTGCCTGGAGTGGTGGGGTCGGGGATCAGCCCCAGCATTTT. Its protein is CAWSGGVGDQPQHF.